This T cell receptor beta chain was sequenced during a study of CD8+ T cells in alopecia areata. Overall study context: The drug, tofacitinib, lasted 6 to 18 months, followed by 6 months off drug.

Notes on the study in general: Many expanded lesional clones stayed in scalp and blood while on tofacitinib.

The treatment denotes: oral pan-JAK inhibitor, 5-10 mg twice daily. Alopecia areata patients provided lesional scalp punch biopsies and peripheral blood. Sequencing templates came from extracted RNA that was reverse transcribed into cDNA. Using immunoSEQ multiplex PCR, the repertoire was profiled, and TCRdb retains in-frame clones only, with some absent. Here the sample spans a few thousand clones, under 95% being singletons. About this clone: Its antigen remains unidentified.

Per the germline V gene, CDR1 is SGDLS and CDR2 is YYNGEE. The CDR3 is 16 residues long. V lost 4 bases and J lost 0, with 13 bases in between. The specimen comprised skin, sampled at week 4, from a patient treated with tofacitinib. The chain carries TRBV9 and TRBJ2-2; D perhaps matches TRBD1 (6 bases). The clonotype originates from a human donor with alopecia areata. The CDR3 sequence is CASSLRDTPNTGELFF. The CDR3 nucleotides are TGTGCCAGCAGCTTAAGGGACACACCGAACACCGGGGAGCTGTTTTTT.